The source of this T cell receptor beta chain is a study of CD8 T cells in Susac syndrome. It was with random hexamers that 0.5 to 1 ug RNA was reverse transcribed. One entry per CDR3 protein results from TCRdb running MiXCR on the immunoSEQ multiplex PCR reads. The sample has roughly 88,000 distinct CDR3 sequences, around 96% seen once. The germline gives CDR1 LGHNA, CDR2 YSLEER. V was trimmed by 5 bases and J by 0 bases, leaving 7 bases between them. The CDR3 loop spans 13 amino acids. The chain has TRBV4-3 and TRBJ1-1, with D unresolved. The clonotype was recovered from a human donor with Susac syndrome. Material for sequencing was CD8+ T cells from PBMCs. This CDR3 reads CASSAQMNTEAFF. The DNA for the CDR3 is TGCGCCAGCAGCGCACAAATGAACACTGAAGCTTTCTTT.